One and the same sample provided the 20 T cell receptor beta chains below, sequenced in a study of blood T cell repertoires in COVID-19. Sequenced by immunoSEQ multiplex PCR; TCRdb stores in-frame clones only, minus some. The profile shows approximately 150,000 clones, approximately 80% of them singletons. The sample consisted of PBMCs or T cells enriched from blood (not recorded which). These TCRs come from a man in his forties who had recovered from COVID-19.

The V gene is TRBV2, the J gene TRBJ2-5, with 12 positions matching TRBD2. The V and J ends lost 11 bases and 5 bases, in that order; junction bases with no gene match: 3. The CDR3 loop spans 12 amino acids. Germline CDR1 SNHLY, CDR2 FYNNEI. CDR3 DNA sequence: TGTGCCGGCGGACTAGCGGGGGAGACCCAGTACTTC. It codes for CAGGLAGETQYF. The entire variable domain, with the rest obtained from reference TRBV2 and TRBJ2-5, is as follows: EPEVTQTPSHQVTQMGQEVILRCVPISNHLYFYWYRQILGQKVEFLVSFYNNEISEKSEIFDDQFSVERPDGSNFTLKIRSTKLEDSAMYFCAGGLAGETQYFGPGTRLLVL.

The chain couples TRBV5-1 to TRBJ1-5; D ambiguous. Germline lookup yields CDR1 SGHRS and CDR2 YFSETQ. There are 15 residues in the CDR3. Trimming cost V 0 bases and J 1 base, with 8 bases left between them. CDR3 in amino acids: CASSLESGSNQPQHF. CDR3 DNA sequence: TGCGCCAGCAGCTTGGAAAGCGGGAGCAATCAGCCCCAGCATTTT.

The chain combines TRBV5-4 with TRBJ2-1, with D possibly being TRBD1 (5 bases). The CDR3 length is 15 residues. The V gene lost 1 base and the J gene lost 2 bases, with 10 bases spanning the gap. Germline assignment: CDR1 SGHNT and CDR2 YYREEE (reference sequence). The CDR3 here is CASSLFRGPYNEQFF. As DNA, the CDR3 is TGTGCCAGCAGCTTGTTTAGGGGCCCCTACAATGAGCAGTTCTTC.

The J gene is TRBJ1-6, the V gene TRBV6-5; D not resolved. This CDR3 contains 14 residues. Trimming removed 6 bases at V and 7 bases at J, with 13 bases between. Germline V lookup: CDR1 MNHEY, CDR2 SVGAGI. The CDR3 loop reads CASRTPGGNSPLHF. The CDR3 DNA reads TGTGCCAGCAGAACGCCCGGAGGGAATTCACCCCTCCACTTT.

The chain links TRBV10-3 to TRBJ2-5; D perhaps matches TRBD2 (5 bases). Deletions cut 10 bases from V and 4 bases from J, with 10 bases between. Per germline, CDR1 ENHRY and CDR2 SYGVKD. The CDR3 is made up of 11 amino acids. The CDR3 protein is CANPGSETQYF. The CDR3, as DNA: TGTGCCAACCCGGGGTCAGAGACCCAGTACTTC.

This clone was found a few times. This rearrangement joins TRBV15 to TRBJ1-2; D might be TRBD1 (6 bases). CDR3 length equals 14 residues. Germline CDR1 and CDR2: LNHNV and YYDKDF (reference sequence). Deletions cut 0 bases from V and 4 bases from J, with 9 bases between. Here the CDR3 DNA reads TGTGCCACCAGCAGAGATGTAGGGGGCTATGGCTACACCTTC. Translation gives CATSRDVGGYGYTF. The variable domain in full, completed from reference TRBV15 and TRBJ1-2, reads DAMVIQNPRYQVTQFGKPVTLSCSQTLNHNVMYWYQQKSSQAPKLLFHYYDKDFNNEADTPDNFQSRRPNTSFCFLDIRSPGLGDTAMYLCATSRDVGGYGYTFGSGTRLTVV.

This chain joins TRBV6-1 and TRBJ1-1, with D perhaps TRBD1 (6 bases). Trimming stripped 4 bases from V and 1 base from J, with 16 bases between. The germline gives CDR1 MNHNS, CDR2 SASEGT. The CDR3 spans 16 residues. CDR3 sequence: CASSAIAGVGNTEAFF. The DNA for the CDR3 is TGTGCCAGCAGTGCAATCGCAGGGGTCGGGAACACTGAAGCTTTCTTT.

The V and J genes are TRBV10-3 and TRBJ2-1; no firm D call. The germline V gene encodes CDR1 ENHRY and CDR2 SYGVKD. Trimming took 4 bases from V and 6 from J, leaving 4 bases between them. The length of the CDR3 is 11 residues. Written as DNA, the CDR3 is TGTGCCATCAGTGCCGTCAATGAGCAGTTCTTC. It specifies CAISAVNEQFF.

The rearrangement joins TRBV5-8 to TRBJ1-2; D gene ambiguous. The CDR3 runs 15 residues. Germline values: CDR1 SGHTS, CDR2 YDEGEE. Trimming took off 1 base at V and 4 bases at J, with 14 bases between the two ends. The CDR3 protein is CASSLRETFVYGYTF. The DNA for the CDR3 is TGTGCCAGCAGCTTGAGAGAAACCTTTGTCTATGGCTACACCTTC.

The chain links TRBV27 to TRBJ1-1, with TRBD1 as a possible D gene (5 bases). Trimming took off 6 bases at V and 0 bases at J, with 5 bases between the two ends. There are 12 residues in the CDR3. Per germline, CDR1 MNHEY and CDR2 SMNVEV (reference sequence). This CDR3 reads CASRDMNTEAFF. The CDR3, as DNA: TGTGCCAGCAGGGACATGAACACTGAAGCTTTCTTT.

The genes are TRBV11-2 and TRBJ2-1, with D perhaps matching TRBD2 (5 bases). Germline V gene sequence: CDR1 SGHAT, CDR2 FQNNGV. V lost 0 bases to trimming and J lost 6 bases, with 12 bases between them. The CDR3 totals 15 residues. The CDR3 here is CASSLDKARGNEQFF. CDR3 nucleotides: TGTGCCAGCAGCTTAGATAAGGCCCGGGGCAATGAGCAGTTCTTC.

This clone showed up many times. The chain links TRBV6-2 or TRBV6-3 to TRBJ1-5, with 8 nucleotides matching TRBD1. CDR1 and CDR2 (germline): MNHEY, SVGEGT. V trimming: 5 bases; J trimming: 0 bases; junction bases outside the gene matches: 3. The CDR3 sequence is 15 residues long. The CDR3 spells CASSPTGVSNQPQHF. DNA of the CDR3: TGTGCCAGCAGTCCGACAGGGGTTAGCAATCAGCCCCAGCATTTT.

This sequence joins TRBV11-2 and TRBJ1-1, with D maybe TRBD1 (6 bases). V lost 3 bases and J 0 bases, leaving 14 bases between the germline ends. This CDR3 region has 16 residues. Per germline, CDR1 SGHAT and CDR2 FQNNGV. CDR3 sequence: CASSFPRTELNTEAFF. CDR3 nucleotide sequence: TGTGCCAGCAGCTTCCCTCGGACAGAACTGAACACTGAAGCTTTCTTT.

This clone has a handful of counts. V is TRBV3-1 (or the pseudogene TRBV3-2) and J is TRBJ2-5, with 7 bases matching TRBD1. This CDR3 is 14 amino acids long. Losses at the gene ends were 6 bases for V and 5 bases for J; bases not matched to a gene: 9. The germline V gene encodes CDR1 LGHDT and CDR2 YNNKEL (reference sequence). CDR3 in DNA: TGTGCCAGCAGAGTAACCGAGGGGGCGGAGACCCAGTACTTC. Protein sequence: CASRVTEGAETQYF.

The CDR3 protein is CASSLGGDRGQAEQFF. The CDR3, as DNA: TGTGCCAGCTCTCTCGGGGGGGACAGGGGCCAGGCTGAGCAGTTCTTC. The V gene is TRBV18, the J gene TRBJ2-1; TRBD1 aligns across 10 bases. The CDR3 totals 16 residues. The V segment lost 6 bases and the J segment 9 bases; nucleotides outside the gene matches: 14. CDR1 KGHSH and CDR2 LQKENI come from the germline V gene. The variable domain in full, with the rest retrieved from reference TRBV18 and TRBJ2-1, is NAGVMQNPRHLVRRRGQEARLRCSPMKGHSHVYWYRQLPEEGLKFMVYLQKENIIDESGMPKERFSAEFPKEGPSILRIQQVVRGDSAAYFCASSLGGDRGQAEQFFGPGTRLTVL.

The chain recombines TRBV9 with TRBJ2-1; 14 nucleotides align to TRBD2. The CDR3 is 16 amino acids. Trimming at V came to 6 bases and at J to 7 bases, leaving 9 bases not matched to a gene. CDR1 is SGDLS and CDR2 is YYNGEE in the germline V gene. CDR3 bases: TGTGCCAGCACCGGGACTAGCGGGGGCTTTGGGAATGAGCAGTTCTTC. Translated: CASTGTSGGFGNEQFF.

The V gene is TRBV18, the J gene TRBJ2-3; 11 bases align to TRBD2. Germline CDR1 reads KGHSH; CDR2 reads LQKENI. The V and J ends lost 3 bases and 0 bases, in that order; junction bases with no gene match: 11. This CDR3 has 19 amino acids. The CDR3, as DNA: TGTGCCAGCTCACCTAGGCTAGCGGGGGGACGACCTAGCACAGATACGCAGTATTTT. Its protein product is CASSPRLAGGRPSTDTQYF. The variable domain in full, completed from reference TRBV18 and TRBJ2-3, reads NAGVMQNPRHLVRRRGQEARLRCSPMKGHSHVYWYRQLPEEGLKFMVYLQKENIIDESGMPKERFSAEFPKEGPSILRIQQVVRGDSAAYFCASSPRLAGGRPSTDTQYFGPGTRLTVL.

This clone was detected once. The gene calls are TRBV11-2 and TRBJ2-5; TRBD1 agrees at 7 bases. The CDR3 extends over 13 amino acids. Germline V gene sequence: CDR1 SGHAT, CDR2 FQNNGV. V lost 3 bases, J lost 5 bases, and 3 bases stayed unmatched. The CDR3 region is CASSLDRPETQYF. As DNA, the CDR3 is TGTGCCAGCAGCTTGGACAGGCCGGAGACCCAGTACTTC.

The gene calls are TRBV2 and TRBJ1-2; TRBD1 matches 7 bases. V was clipped by 1 base and J by 5 bases; unmatched bases: 13. Germline V gene data show CDR1 as SNHLY and CDR2 as FYNNEI. This CDR3 region has 17 residues. The CDR3 nucleotides are TGTGCCAGCAGTGAAGGCGGGGCAGGGGGAGTAGGATATGGCTACACCTTC. Amino acids: CASSEGGAGGVGYGYTF. The variable domain in full, completed from reference TRBV2 and TRBJ1-2, reads EPEVTQTPSHQVTQMGQEVILRCVPISNHLYFYWYRQILGQKVEFLVSFYNNEISEKSEIFDDQFSVERPDGSNFTLKIRSTKLEDSAMYFCASSEGGAGGVGYGYTFGSGTRLTVV.

This chain joins TRBV3-1 (or the pseudogene TRBV3-2) and TRBJ2-7; D is perhaps TRBD2 (5 bases). The CDR3 has 14 residues. V lost 4 bases and J lost 3, with 13 bases in between. The V gene's germline CDR1 is LGHDT and CDR2 YNNKEL (reference sequence). DNA of the CDR3: TGTGCCAGCAGCCCCCGCGGAGGCAACTACGAGCAGTACTTC. It is translated as CASSPRGGNYEQYF.